The T cell receptor beta chain under discussion was sequenced for a study of blood T cell repertoires in COVID-19. The table came from immunoSEQ multiplex PCR; TCRdb's copy has only in-frame clones and leaves some out. This table holds a few hundred thousand clones, around 89% found once. V lost 1 base to trimming and J lost 4 bases, with 13 bases between them. This CDR3 region has 16 residues. CDR1 SNHLY and CDR2 FYNNEI come from the germline V gene. Adults between about 18 and 89 years of age took part from 20 to 25 US areas. Clinical histories supplied by participants themselves formed the basis of cohort assignment.

The rearrangement joins TRBV2 to TRBJ2-2; D uncertain. Material for sequencing was PBMCs or T cells enriched from blood (not recorded which). This TCR was recovered from a middle-aged man who had recovered from COVID-19. In DNA, the CDR3 is TGTGCCAGCAGTGAAGTGGGTAACGGCGGCACCGGGGAGCTGTTTTTT. Protein sequence: CASSEVGNGGTGELFF.